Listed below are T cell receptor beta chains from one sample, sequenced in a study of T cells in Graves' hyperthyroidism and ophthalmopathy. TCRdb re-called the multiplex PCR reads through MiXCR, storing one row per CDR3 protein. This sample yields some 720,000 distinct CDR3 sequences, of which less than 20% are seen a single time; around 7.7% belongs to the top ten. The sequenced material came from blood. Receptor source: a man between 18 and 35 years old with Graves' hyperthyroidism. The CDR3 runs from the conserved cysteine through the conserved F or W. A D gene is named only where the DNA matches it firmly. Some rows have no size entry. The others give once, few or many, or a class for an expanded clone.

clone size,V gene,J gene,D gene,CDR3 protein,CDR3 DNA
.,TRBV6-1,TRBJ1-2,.,CASSEGGRDYTF,TGTGCCAGCAGTGAAGGAGGGAGAGACTACACCTTC
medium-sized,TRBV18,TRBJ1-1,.,CASSRGATEAFF,TGTGCCAGCTCTCGGGGTGCCACTGAAGCTTTCTTT
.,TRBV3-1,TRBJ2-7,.,CASSQGSRGDEQYF,TGTGCCAGCAGCCAAGGGAGCCGTGGTGACGAGCAGTACTTC
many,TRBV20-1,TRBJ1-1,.,CSARDRTRGFTEAFF,TGCAGTGCTAGAGATAGGACAAGGGGTTTTACTGAAGCTTTCTTT
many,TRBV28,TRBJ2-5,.,CASSPDSSAQETQYF,TGTGCCAGCAGTCCGGACAGCTCCGCACAAGAGACCCAGTACTTC
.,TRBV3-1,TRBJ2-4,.,CASAGEAKNIQYF,TGTGCCAGCGCCGGAGAGGCCAAAAACATTCAGTACTTC
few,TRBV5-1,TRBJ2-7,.,CASRGDITSYEQYF,TGCGCCAGCAGGGGGGACATAACAAGCTACGAGCAGTACTTC
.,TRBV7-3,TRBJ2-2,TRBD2,CASSLTSGGTGELFF,TGTGCCAGCAGCTTGACTAGCGGAGGAACCGGGGAGCTGTTTTTT
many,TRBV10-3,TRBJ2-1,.,CAISETKSGRTYNEQFF,TGTGCCATCAGTGAGACTAAGTCGGGCAGGACCTACAATGAGCAGTTCTTC
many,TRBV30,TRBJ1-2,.,CAWMRWGYGYTF,TGTGCCTGGATGAGATGGGGCTATGGCTACACCTTC
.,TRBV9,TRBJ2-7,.,CASSVAGLAGRYEQYF,TGTGCCAGCAGCGTAGCGGGACTCGCAGGACGGTACGAGCAGTACTTC
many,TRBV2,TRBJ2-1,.,CASEAIGQYNEQFF,TGTGCCAGCGAGGCAATTGGCCAATACAATGAGCAGTTCTTC
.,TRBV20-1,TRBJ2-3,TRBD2,CSAGTSGRNSDTQYF,TGCAGTGCTGGGACTAGCGGGAGGAATTCAGATACGCAGTATTTT
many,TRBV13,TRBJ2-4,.,CASSLRKVDIQYF,TGTGCCAGCAGCTTAAGGAAGGTCGACATTCAGTACTTC
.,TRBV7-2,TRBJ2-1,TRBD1,CASSLQGLRGEQFF,TGTGCCAGCAGCCTACAGGGGCTCCGCGGGGAGCAGTTCTTC
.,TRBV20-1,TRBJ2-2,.,CSARGYRDVQPNIPNTGELFF,TGCAGTGCTCGGGGCTACAGGGACGTCCAACCGAATATCCCGAACACCGGGGAGCTGTTTTTT
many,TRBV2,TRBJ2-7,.,CASSRAFSYEQYF,TGTGCCAGCAGTCGAGCGTTCTCCTACGAGCAGTACTTC
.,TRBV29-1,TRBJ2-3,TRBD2,CSVAAGAGDTQYF,TGCAGCGTTGCAGCGGGAGCGGGAGATACGCAGTATTTT
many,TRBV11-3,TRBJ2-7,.,CASSSRDGASYEQYF,TGTGCCAGCAGCTCTCGGGACGGCGCTTCCTACGAGCAGTACTTC
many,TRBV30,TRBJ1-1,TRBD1,CAYLTGVLTEAFF,TGTGCCTACTTGACAGGGGTGCTCACTGAAGCTTTCTTT
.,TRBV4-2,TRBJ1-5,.,CASSAFRDQPQHF,TGTGCCAGCAGCGCCTTCAGGGATCAGCCCCAGCATTTT
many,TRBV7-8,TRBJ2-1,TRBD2,CASSYPGGSMVRNEQFF,TGTGCCAGCAGCTACCCCGGCGGGAGTATGGTCAGGAATGAGCAGTTCTTC
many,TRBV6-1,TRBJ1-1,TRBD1,CASSSRDRVWVAFF,TGTGCCAGCAGTTCCCGGGACAGGGTATGGGTAGCTTTCTTT
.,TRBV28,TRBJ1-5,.,CASSPKWGQPQHF,TGTGCCAGCAGCCCTAAGTGGGGACAGCCCCAGCATTTT
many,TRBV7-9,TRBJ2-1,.,CASSFLDEQFF,TGTGCCAGCAGCTTTTTGGATGAGCAGTTCTTC
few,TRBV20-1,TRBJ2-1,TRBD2,CSAPPPREGRNEQFF,TGCAGTGCACCTCCCCCCCGGGAGGGCCGCAATGAGCAGTTCTTC
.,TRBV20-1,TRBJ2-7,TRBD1,CSASSGQGIEEQYF,TGCAGTGCCTCATCAGGACAGGGCATCGAAGAGCAGTACTTC
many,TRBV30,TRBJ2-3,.,CAWSVPRAFSTDTQYF,TGTGCCTGGAGTGTGCCAAGGGCCTTTAGCACAGATACGCAGTATTTT
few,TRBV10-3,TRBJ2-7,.,CAISDTGVFYEQYF,TGTGCCATCAGTGATACGGGAGTTTTCTACGAGCAGTACTTC
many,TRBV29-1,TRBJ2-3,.,CSVEPRADTQYF,TGCAGCGTTGAGCCGAGGGCAGATACGCAGTATTTT
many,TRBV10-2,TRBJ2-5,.,CASSAWGLAETQYF,TGCGCCAGCAGTGCTTGGGGGCTGGCAGAGACCCAGTACTTC
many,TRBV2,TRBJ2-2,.,CASSDSRVGNTGELFF,TGTGCCAGCAGTGATTCCAGGGTGGGGAACACCGGGGAGCTGTTTTTT
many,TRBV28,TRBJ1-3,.,CASSQWTDGNTIYF,TGTGCCAGCAGTCAGTGGACGGATGGAAACACCATATATTTT
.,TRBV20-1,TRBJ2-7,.,CSASLGDEQYF,TGCAGTGCTAGTCTGGGCGACGAGCAGTACTTC
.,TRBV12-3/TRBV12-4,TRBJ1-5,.,CASSFMAGGNQPQHF,TGTGCCAGCAGTTTTATGGCAGGGGGCAATCAGCCCCAGCATTTT
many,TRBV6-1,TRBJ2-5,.,CASSSTQETQYF,TGTGCCAGCAGTTCCACCCAAGAGACCCAGTACTTC
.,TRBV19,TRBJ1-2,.,CASSPGEVGFYGYTF,TGTGCCAGTAGTCCAGGGGAAGTGGGCTTCTATGGCTACACCTTC
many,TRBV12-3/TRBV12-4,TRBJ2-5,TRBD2,CASSWGLAGGRETQYF,TGTGCCAGCAGCTGGGGACTAGCGGGAGGGCGAGAGACCCAGTACTTC
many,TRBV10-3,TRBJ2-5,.,CAMSDGSGRYF,TGTGCCATGTCTGATGGGTCAGGGCGTTACTTC
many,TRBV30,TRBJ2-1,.,CAWRPYNEQFF,TGTGCCTGGAGGCCGTACAATGAGCAGTTCTTC
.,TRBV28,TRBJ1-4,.,CASSLAFATNEKLFF,TGTGCCAGCAGTTTGGCTTTTGCAACTAATGAAAAACTGTTTTTT
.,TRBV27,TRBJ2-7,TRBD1,CASSLSPGQGAGEQYF,TGTGCCAGCAGTTTATCCCCGGGACAGGGGGCGGGCGAGCAGTACTTC
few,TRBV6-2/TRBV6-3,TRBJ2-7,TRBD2,CASSEAGVVVEQYF,TGTGCCAGCAGCGAAGCGGGAGTCGTCGTCGAGCAGTACTTC
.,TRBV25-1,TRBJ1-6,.,CASSEYKGGSPLHF,TGTGCCAGCAGTGAATATAAGGGGGGTTCACCCCTCCACTTT
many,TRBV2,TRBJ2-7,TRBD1,CASSTGGLAYEQYF,TGTGCCAGCAGCACAGGGGGGCTTGCCTACGAGCAGTACTTC
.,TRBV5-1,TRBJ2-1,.,CASSILGFDNEQFF,TGCGCCAGCAGCATACTAGGGTTCGACAATGAGCAGTTCTTC
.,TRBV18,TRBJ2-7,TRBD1,CASSTGQHYEQYF,TGTGCCAGCTCCACGGGACAGCACTACGAGCAGTACTTC
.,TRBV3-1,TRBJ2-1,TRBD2,CASSRGLAGFTYNEQFF,TGTGCCAGCAGCCGAGGACTAGCGGGATTCACCTACAATGAGCAGTTCTTC
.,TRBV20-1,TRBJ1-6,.,CSASGTPNSPLHF,TGCAGTGCTTCCGGGACACCTAATTCACCCCTCCACTTT
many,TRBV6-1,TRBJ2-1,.,CASSDEGGYNEQFF,TGTGCCAGCAGTGACGAAGGGGGCTACAATGAGCAGTTCTTC